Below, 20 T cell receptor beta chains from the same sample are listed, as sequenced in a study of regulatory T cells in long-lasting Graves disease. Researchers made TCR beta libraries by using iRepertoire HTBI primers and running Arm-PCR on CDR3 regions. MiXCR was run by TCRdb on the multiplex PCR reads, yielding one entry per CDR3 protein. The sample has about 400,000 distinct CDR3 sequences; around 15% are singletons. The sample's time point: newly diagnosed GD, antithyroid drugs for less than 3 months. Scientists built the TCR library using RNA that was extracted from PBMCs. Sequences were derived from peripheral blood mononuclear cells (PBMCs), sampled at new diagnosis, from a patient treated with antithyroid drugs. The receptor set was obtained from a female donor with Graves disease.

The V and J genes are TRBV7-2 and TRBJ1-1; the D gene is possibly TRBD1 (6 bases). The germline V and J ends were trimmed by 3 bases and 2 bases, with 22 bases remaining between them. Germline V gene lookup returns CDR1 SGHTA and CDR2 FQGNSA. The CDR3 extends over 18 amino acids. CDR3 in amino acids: CASSLSIGGRGHNTEAFF. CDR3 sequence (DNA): TGTGCCAGCAGCTTGAGTATCGGGGGGAGGGGACACAACACTGAAGCTTTCTTT.

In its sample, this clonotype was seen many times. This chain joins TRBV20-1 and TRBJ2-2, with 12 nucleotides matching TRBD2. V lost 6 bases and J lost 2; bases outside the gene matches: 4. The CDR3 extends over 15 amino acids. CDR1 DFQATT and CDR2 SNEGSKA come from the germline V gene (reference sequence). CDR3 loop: CSAGLAGRNTGELFF. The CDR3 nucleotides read TGCAGTGCCGGACTAGCGGGGAGAAACACCGGGGAGCTGTTTTTT.

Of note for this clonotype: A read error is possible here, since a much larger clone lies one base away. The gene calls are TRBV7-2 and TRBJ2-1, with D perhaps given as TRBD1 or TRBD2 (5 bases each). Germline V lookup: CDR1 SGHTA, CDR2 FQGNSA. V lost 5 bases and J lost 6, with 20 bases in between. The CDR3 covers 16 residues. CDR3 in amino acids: CASSTQRGRVVNEQFF. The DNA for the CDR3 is TGTGCCAGCAGCACTCAGAGGGGACGGGTGGTCAATGAGCAGTTCTTC.

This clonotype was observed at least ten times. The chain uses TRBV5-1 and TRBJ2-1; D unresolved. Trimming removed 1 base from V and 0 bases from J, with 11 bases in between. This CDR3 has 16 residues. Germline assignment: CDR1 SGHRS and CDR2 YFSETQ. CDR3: CASSLIGTHSYNEQFF. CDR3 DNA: TGCGCCAGCAGCTTGATCGGCACTCACTCCTACAATGAGCAGTTCTTC.

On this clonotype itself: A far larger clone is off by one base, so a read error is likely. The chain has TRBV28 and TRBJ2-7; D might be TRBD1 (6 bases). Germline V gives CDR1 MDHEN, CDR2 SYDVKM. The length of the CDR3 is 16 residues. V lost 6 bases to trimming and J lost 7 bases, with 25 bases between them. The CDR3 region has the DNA TGTGCCAGCAGCTTAGGAGCTAGCAGGGGCTACAATGAGCAGTACTTC. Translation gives CASSLGASRGYNEQYF.

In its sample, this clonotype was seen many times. In nucleotides, the CDR3 is TGCGCCAGCAGCCAAGTATCGGGAGTGGGGAACACCGGGGAGCTGTTTTTT. Amino acids: CASSQVSGVGNTGELFF. This chain connects TRBV4-1 to TRBJ2-2; maybe TRBD2 (6 bases). The CDR3 consists of 17 residues. The germline V gene has CDR1 MGHRA and CDR2 YSYEKL. V was trimmed by 1 base and J by 1 base, leaving 13 bases between them.

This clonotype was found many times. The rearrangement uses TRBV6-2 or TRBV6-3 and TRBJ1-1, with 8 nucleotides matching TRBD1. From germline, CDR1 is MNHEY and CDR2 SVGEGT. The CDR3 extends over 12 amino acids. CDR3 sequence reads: CRADRGLTEAFF. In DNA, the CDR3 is TGTCGAGCAGACAGGGGTCTGACTGAAGCTTTCTTT.

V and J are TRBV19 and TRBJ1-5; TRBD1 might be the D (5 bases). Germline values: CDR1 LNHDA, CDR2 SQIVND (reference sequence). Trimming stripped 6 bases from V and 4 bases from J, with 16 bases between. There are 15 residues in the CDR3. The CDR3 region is CASRALAPGNQPQHF. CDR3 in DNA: TGTGCCAGTAGAGCCCTCGCGCCAGGGAATCAGCCCCAGCATTTT.

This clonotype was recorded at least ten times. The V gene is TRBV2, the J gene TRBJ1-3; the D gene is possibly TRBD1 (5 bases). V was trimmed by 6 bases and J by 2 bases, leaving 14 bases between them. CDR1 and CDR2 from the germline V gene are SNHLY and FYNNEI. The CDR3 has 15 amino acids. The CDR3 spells CASSRTRGPGNTIYF. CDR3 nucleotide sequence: TGTGCCAGCAGCCGGACGAGGGGCCCTGGAAACACCATATATTTT.

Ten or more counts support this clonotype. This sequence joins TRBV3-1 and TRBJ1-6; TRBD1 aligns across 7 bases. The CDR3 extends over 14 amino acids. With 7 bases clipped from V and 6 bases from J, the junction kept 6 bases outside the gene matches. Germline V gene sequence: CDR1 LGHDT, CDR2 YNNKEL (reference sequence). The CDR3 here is CASTQGTVNSPLHF. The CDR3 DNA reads TGTGCCAGCACCCAGGGGACAGTTAATTCACCCCTCCACTTT.

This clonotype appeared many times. The CDR3 DNA follows: TGTGCCAGCAGTTTAGGACGGCTACACTACGAGCAGTACTTC. It is translated as CASSLGRLHYEQYF. The chain has TRBV12-3 or TRBV12-4 and TRBJ2-7, with D hard to call. Deletions cut 1 base from V and 3 bases from J, with 10 bases between. The CDR3 totals 14 residues.

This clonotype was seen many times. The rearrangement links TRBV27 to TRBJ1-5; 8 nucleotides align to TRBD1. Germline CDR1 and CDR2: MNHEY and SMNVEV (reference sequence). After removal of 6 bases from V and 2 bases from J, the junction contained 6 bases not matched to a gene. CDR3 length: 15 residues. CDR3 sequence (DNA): TGTGCCAGCAGCGCGGACAGGGCGGGCAATCAGCCCCAGCATTTT. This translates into CASSADRAGNQPQHF.

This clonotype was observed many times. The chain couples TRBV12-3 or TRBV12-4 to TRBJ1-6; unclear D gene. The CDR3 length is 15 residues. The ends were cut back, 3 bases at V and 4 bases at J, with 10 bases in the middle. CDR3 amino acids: CASSLAGNYNSPLHF. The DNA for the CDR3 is TGTGCCAGCAGTTTGGCGGGAAATTATAATTCACCCCTCCACTTT.

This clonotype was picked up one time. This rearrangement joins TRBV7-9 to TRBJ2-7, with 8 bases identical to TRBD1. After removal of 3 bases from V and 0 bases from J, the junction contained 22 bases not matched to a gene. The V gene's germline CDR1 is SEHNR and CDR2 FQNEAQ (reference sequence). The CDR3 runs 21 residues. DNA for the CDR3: TGTGCCAGCAGCTTTTCTAAGGTGCGGACAGGGCCGCGACTCTCCTCCTACGAGCAGTACTTC. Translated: CASSFSKVRTGPRLSSYEQYF.

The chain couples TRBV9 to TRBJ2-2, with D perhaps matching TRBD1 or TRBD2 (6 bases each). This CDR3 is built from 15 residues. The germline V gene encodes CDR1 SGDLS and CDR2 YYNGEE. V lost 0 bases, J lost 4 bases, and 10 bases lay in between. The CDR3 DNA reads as TGTGCCAGCAGCGTAGAGGGGGGTTCCACCGGGGAGCTGTTTTTT. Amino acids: CASSVEGGSTGELFF.

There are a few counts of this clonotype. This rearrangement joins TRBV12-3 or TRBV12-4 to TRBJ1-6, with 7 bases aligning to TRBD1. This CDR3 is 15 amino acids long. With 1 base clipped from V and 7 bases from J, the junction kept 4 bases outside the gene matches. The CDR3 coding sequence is TGTGCCAGCAGTTTAGTCCGGGACAGCAATTCACCCCTCCACTTT. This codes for CASSLVRDSNSPLHF.

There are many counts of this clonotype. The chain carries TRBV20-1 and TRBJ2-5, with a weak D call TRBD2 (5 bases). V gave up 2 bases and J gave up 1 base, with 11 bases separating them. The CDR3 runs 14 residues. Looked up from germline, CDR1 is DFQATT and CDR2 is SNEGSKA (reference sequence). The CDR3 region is CSARKRVAQETQYF. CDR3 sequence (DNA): TGCAGTGCTAGAAAGAGGGTGGCCCAAGAGACCCAGTACTTC.

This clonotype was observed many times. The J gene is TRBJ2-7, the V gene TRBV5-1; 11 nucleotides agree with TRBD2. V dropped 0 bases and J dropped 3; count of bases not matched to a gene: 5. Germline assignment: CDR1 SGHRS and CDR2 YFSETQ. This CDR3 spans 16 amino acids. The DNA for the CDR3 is TGCGCCAGCAGCTTGGCCACTAGCGGGGGTTACTACGAGCAGTACTTC. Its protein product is CASSLATSGGYYEQYF.

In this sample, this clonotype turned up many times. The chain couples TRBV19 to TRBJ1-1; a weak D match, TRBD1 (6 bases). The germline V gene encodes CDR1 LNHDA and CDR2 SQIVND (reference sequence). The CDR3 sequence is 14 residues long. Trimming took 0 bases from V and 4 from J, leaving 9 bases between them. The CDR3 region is CASSIDRGSTEAFF. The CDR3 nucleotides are TGTGCCAGTAGTATAGACAGGGGTTCCACTGAAGCTTTCTTT.

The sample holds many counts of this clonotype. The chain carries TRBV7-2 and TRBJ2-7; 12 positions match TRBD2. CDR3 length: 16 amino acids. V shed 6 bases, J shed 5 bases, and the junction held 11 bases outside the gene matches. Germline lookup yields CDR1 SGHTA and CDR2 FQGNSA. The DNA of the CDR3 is TGTGCCAGCAGGAGCCGACTAGCGGGAGTTTCCCACGAGCAGTACTTC. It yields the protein CASRSRLAGVSHEQYF.